This T cell receptor beta chain was sequenced in a study of cytomegalovirus exposure and HLA in healthy donors. Between the trimmed V and J ends, which lost 0 bases and 0 bases, there was a span of 11 bases. This CDR3 has 16 residues. Germline-derived CDR1 and CDR2 are SGDLS and YYNGEE. Primers included in the PCR were 60 Vbeta and 13 Jbeta primers. Sequencing used immunoSEQ multiplex PCR; TCRdb keeps in-frame clones, though not all of them. The data show more than 95,000 clones, under 90% seen once. In its sample, this clone was seen a few times. Sequenced input: PBMCs. The source is a woman aged 40-49 years in good health and CMV-seropositive. The gene calls are TRBV9 and TRBJ2-3; D is possibly TRBD2 (6 bases). The CDR3 region is CASSVGGGISTDTQYF. In DNA form, the CDR3 reads TGTGCCAGCAGCGTAGGTGGCGGGATCAGCACAGATACGCAGTATTTT. Together with reference TRBV9 and TRBJ2-3, the CDR3 gives the full variable domain: DSGVTQTPKHLITATGQRVTLRCSPRSGDLSVYWYQQSLDQGLQFLIQYYNGEERAKGNILERFSAQQFPDLHSELNLSSLELGDSALYFCASSVGGGISTDTQYFGPGTRLTVL.